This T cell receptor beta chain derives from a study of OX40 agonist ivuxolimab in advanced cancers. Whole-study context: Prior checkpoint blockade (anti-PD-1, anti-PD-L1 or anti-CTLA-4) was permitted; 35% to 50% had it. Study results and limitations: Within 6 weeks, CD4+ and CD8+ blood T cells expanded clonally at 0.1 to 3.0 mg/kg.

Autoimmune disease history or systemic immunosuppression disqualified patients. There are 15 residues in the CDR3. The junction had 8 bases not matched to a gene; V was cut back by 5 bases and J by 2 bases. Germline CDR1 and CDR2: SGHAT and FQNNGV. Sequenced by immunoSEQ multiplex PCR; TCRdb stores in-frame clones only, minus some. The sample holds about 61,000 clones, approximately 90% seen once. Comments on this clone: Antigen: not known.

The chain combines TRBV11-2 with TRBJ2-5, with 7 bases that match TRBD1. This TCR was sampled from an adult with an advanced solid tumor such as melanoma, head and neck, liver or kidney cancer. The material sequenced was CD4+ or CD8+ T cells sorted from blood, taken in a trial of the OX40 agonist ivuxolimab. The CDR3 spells CASSLTGFWQETQYF. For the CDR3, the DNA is TGTGCCAGCAGCCTGACAGGGTTCTGGCAAGAGACCCAGTACTTC.